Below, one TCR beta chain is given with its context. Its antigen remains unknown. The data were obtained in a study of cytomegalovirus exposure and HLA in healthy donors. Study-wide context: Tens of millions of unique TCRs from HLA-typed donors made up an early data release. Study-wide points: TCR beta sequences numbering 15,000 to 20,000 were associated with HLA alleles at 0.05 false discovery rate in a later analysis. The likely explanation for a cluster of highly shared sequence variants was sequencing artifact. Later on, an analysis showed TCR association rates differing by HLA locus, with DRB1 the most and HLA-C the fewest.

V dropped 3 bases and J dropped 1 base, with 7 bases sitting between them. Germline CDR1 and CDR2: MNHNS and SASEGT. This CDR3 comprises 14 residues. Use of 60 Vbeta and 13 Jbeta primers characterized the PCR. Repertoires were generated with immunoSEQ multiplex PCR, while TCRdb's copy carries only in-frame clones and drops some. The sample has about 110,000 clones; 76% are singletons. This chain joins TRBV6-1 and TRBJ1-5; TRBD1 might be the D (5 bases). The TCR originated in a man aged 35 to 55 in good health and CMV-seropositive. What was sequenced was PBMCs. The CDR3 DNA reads TGTGCCAGCAGTGACGGGGGAAGCAATCAGCCCCAGCATTTT. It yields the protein CASSDGGSNQPQHF.